Below, one T cell receptor beta chain is given with its context. It lacks a known antigen. No per-base quality is available; no much larger clone lies one base away. The CDR3 holds 15 amino acids from the cysteine to the phenylalanine. The sequence is cut down to CDR3 DNA, 45 bases in frame from base 1. CDR1 and CDR2 are drawn from the germline V gene: MNHNS, SASEGT. The germline V end is reduced by 6 bases and the J end by 2 bases; junction bases left unmatched: 3. Interpreted using the paper, the treatment or condition label stands for: allogeneic hematopoietic cell transplantation with graft depleted of TCRalphabeta T cells and CD19 B cells. Transplant recipients were children who received TCRalphabeta/CD19-depleted allogeneic hematopoietic cell grafts. This record belongs to a study of T-cell reconstitution after alpha-beta-depleted transplantation in children (dated by TCRdb to 2015 to 2016). A note on the overall study: The study quantitatively tracked T-cell immune reconstitution after TCRalphabeta/CD19-depleted allogeneic hematopoietic cell transplantation in children using TCR repertoire profiling. What the study reported, not specific to this receptor: Apparently early alphabetaT-cell count recovery about two months after transplant reportedly relied on only several hundred rapidly expanded clones derived from non-depleted graft cells. Hyperexpanded clone frequencies declined over subsequent months; after one year, T-cell counts and TCRbeta diversity were mostly attributed to newly produced T cells. In some patients, the high TCRbeta diversity seen at day 60 was put down to recipient T cells and intrathymic progenitors that had survived conditioning.

Libraries were prepared through PCR. Sequencing used an Illumina HiSeq 2500. TCR libraries were prepared with molecular barcoding, using unique molecular identifiers to normalize TCRbeta repertoire quantification. The raw public reads went through TCRdb reprocessing: fastp at Q25, MiXCR clone calling, in-frame beta chains kept. Each entry merges the rows of one CDR3 protein and shows their most common DNA and genes. This sample lists around 670,000 distinct CDR3 sequences; 13% were detected once. Around 0.79% of the sample comes from the top ten. The sequencing here drew on PBMCs, taken before TCRalphabeta/CD19-depleted stem cell transplant. The chain is made from TRBV6-1 and TRBJ2-6, and 8 junction bases match TRBD1. This sequence originates from a girl aged 2 to 9 with congenital amegakaryocytic thrombocytopenia, due to receive a stem cell transplant. CDR3 loop: CASRAQGAGANVLTF. The nucleotide sequence reads as follows: TGTGCCAGCAGGGCACAGGGGGCTGGGGCCAACGTCCTGACTTTC.